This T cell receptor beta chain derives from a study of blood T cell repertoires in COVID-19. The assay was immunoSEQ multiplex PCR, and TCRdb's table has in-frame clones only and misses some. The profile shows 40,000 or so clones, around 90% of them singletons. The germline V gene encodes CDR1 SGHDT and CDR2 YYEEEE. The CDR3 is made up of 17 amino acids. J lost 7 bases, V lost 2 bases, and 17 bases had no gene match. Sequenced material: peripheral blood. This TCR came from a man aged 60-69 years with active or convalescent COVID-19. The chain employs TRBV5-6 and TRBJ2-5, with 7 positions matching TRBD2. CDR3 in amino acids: CASSFGSVSRPGGTQYF. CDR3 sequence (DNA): TGTGCCAGCAGCTTCGGCTCAGTCTCGCGTCCGGGAGGGACCCAGTACTTC. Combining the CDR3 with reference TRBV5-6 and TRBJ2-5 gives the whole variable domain DAGVTQSPTHLIKTRGQQVTLRCSPKSGHDTVSWYQQALGQGPQFIFQYYEEEERQRGNFPDRFSGHQFPNYSSELNVNALLLGDSALYLCASSFGSVSRPGGTQYFGPGTRLLVL.